Below, one TCR beta chain is given with its context. V shed 2 bases and J 4 bases; nucleotides not matched to a gene: 4. Germline CDR1 and CDR2: LNHNV and YYDKDF (reference sequence). This CDR3 contains 14 residues. Cohorts were assigned according to the clinical history that participants reported. Exposed enrollees encountered a COVID-19 case at some point within 2 weeks before study entry. Assay: immunoSEQ multiplex PCR; the TCRdb copy retains only in-frame clones and omits some. The sample has some 340,000 clones; 85% to 95% are singletons. The source of the sample is a study of blood T cell repertoires in COVID-19. Study information: Acute and convalescent COVID-19 specimens originated in the United States, Italy and Spain.

The TCR sequence derives from a woman aged 25-40 years who had been exposed to COVID-19. The V call is TRBV15, the J call TRBJ1-1, with TRBD1 matching 7 bases. The sequenced sample consisted of PBMCs or T cells enriched from blood (not recorded which). The CDR3 coding sequence is TGTGCCACCAGCAGATACGACAGGGCCACTGAAGCTTTCTTT. It is translated as CATSRYDRATEAFF.